A single sample is the source of the 16 T cell receptor beta chains below, sequenced in a study of T-cell memory formation after mild COVID-19. TCRdb recomputed calls from the 5' RACE reads with MiXCR, one row per CDR3 protein. Among approximately 500,000 distinct CDR3 sequences listed, approximately 25% were seen once. The sequencing input was PBMCs or a T cell subset sorted from them (not recorded which). These receptors were collected from an adult woman who had mild COVID-19 (a few samples of this study predate the infection). Cell type and time point are not known.

The chain is built from TRBV7-2 and TRBJ1-1, with 8 nucleotides matching TRBD1. This CDR3 has 14 residues. V was pared by 5 bases and J by 4 bases, with 6 bases of the junction left unmatched. Germline CDR1 and CDR2: SGHTA and FQGNSA. The CDR3 region is CASSAQGAGTEAFF. The CDR3 nucleotides read TGTGCCAGCAGCGCCCAGGGGGCGGGCACTGAAGCTTTCTTT.

The V gene is TRBV5-1, the J gene TRBJ2-7; D gene ambiguous. Trimming shortened V by 0 bases and J by 0 bases, and 7 bases separated the two germline ends. This CDR3 is built from 14 residues. The V gene's germline CDR1 is SGHRS and CDR2 YFSETQ. The CDR3 here is CASSLVRHSYEQYF. The CDR3 DNA reads as TGCGCCAGCAGCTTGGTCAGGCACTCCTACGAGCAGTACTTC.

The V gene is TRBV10-3, the J gene TRBJ2-5; D gene unclear. Trimming stripped 6 bases from V and 2 bases from J, with 13 bases between. This CDR3 region has 14 residues. In germline, CDR1 is ENHRY, CDR2 SYGVKD. CDR3 sequence: CAISPVSVQETQYF. The CDR3 nucleotides read TGTGCCATCAGCCCCGTTAGTGTGCAAGAGACCCAGTACTTC.

The CDR3 loop reads CSARDSRLGPYEQYF. The DNA of the CDR3 is TGCAGTGCTAGAGATTCCAGGCTAGGGCCGTACGAGCAGTACTTC. V is TRBV20-1 and J is TRBJ2-7, with unresolved D. CDR1 is DFQATT, CDR2 SNEGSKA, per germline (reference sequence). This CDR3 has 15 residues. Trimming removed 0 bases at V and 4 bases at J, with 16 bases between.

V gene TRBV3-1 combines with J gene TRBJ1-1, with TRBD1 matching 9 bases. CDR1 and CDR2 from the germline V gene are LGHDT and YNNKEL (reference sequence). V shed 3 bases, J shed 6 bases, and the junction held 14 bases outside the gene matches. This CDR3 is 17 amino acids long. CDR3 bases: TGTGCCAGCAGCCACCTTCCGGGACAGGGAATTGGACCTGAAGCTTTCTTT. This sequence encodes CASSHLPGQGIGPEAFF.

The chain uses TRBV12-3 or TRBV12-4 and TRBJ1-2, with D maybe TRBD1 (6 bases). V dropped 7 bases and J dropped 0 bases, with 15 bases sitting between them. CDR3 size: 15 residues. CDR3 DNA sequence: TGTGCCAGCAACTGGGGGCCCGGAACTAACTATGGCTACACCTTC. Its translation: CASNWGPGTNYGYTF.

In its sample, this clonotype was seen a few times. This rearrangement joins TRBV5-8 to TRBJ2-7, with 8 bases lining up with TRBD1. The CDR3 length is 13 residues. Trimming at V came to 4 bases and at J to 6 bases, leaving 6 bases not matched to a gene. The germline V gene has CDR1 SGHTS and CDR2 YDEGEE. For the CDR3, the DNA is TGTGCCAGCAGCCCGCGTCAGGGGGCCGAGCAGTACTTC. Its protein is CASSPRQGAEQYF.

The chain combines TRBV5-5 with TRBJ2-5; D might be TRBD2 (6 bases). The CDR3 consists of 15 residues. Looked up from germline, CDR1 is SGHKS and CDR2 is YYEKEE (reference sequence). Deletions cut 4 bases from V and 7 bases from J, with 20 bases between. The CDR3 DNA sequence: TGTGCCAGCAGCCGCGAGGAGGGGCTCCGAGGGACCCAGTACTTC. This gives the protein CASSREEGLRGTQYF.

The chain employs TRBV28 and TRBJ2-4; D remains ambiguous. Germline V lookup: CDR1 MDHEN, CDR2 SYDVKM. Trimming took 6 bases from V and 0 from J, leaving 9 bases between them. The CDR3 is 14 amino acids. CDR3 protein: CASSPQLAKNIQYF. The CDR3, as DNA: TGTGCCAGCAGCCCACAGCTAGCCAAAAACATTCAGTACTTC.

The chain combines TRBV28 with TRBJ2-3; tentatively, D is TRBD2 (6 bases). Germline V gene sequence: CDR1 MDHEN, CDR2 SYDVKM. This CDR3 has 17 residues. The ends were cut back, 7 bases at V and 1 base at J, with 21 bases in the middle. CDR3: CASTIGLWDLGTDTQYF. The DNA for the CDR3 is TGTGCCAGCACCATTGGGCTTTGGGACTTAGGCACAGATACGCAGTATTTT.

This clonotype appeared many times. This sequence joins TRBV29-1 and TRBJ2-7; D ambiguous. With 4 bases removed from V and 0 bases from J, the gap between germline ends came to 7 bases. Germline loops: CDR1 SQVTM, CDR2 ANQGSEA. The length of the CDR3 is 12 residues. The CDR3 region has the DNA TGCAGCGTTGGCAAGAGCTCCTACGAGCAGTACTTC. Translating it yields CSVGKSSYEQYF.

This chain uses TRBV12-3 or TRBV12-4 with TRBJ2-3; no firm D call. CDR3 length equals 14 residues. Trimming removed 5 bases at V and 3 bases at J, with 12 bases between. CDR3 nucleotide sequence: TGTGCCAGCAGTCCAAGACCCAAGACAGATACGCAGTATTTT. Protein: CASSPRPKTDTQYF.

The chain carries TRBV7-2 and TRBJ2-7; the D gene is possibly TRBD2 (5 bases). Between the trimmed V and J ends, which lost 3 bases and 2 bases, there was a span of 11 bases. This CDR3 is 14 amino acids long. From germline, CDR1 is SGHTA and CDR2 FQGNSA. CDR3 loop: CASSFGENTYEQYF. CDR3 DNA: TGTGCCAGCAGCTTCGGGGAGAATACCTACGAGCAGTACTTC.

The chain couples TRBV3-1 to TRBJ1-5; D is ambiguous. The ends were cut back, 4 bases at V and 9 bases at J, with 19 bases in the middle. The CDR3 covers 15 residues. Germline V gene sequence: CDR1 LGHDT, CDR2 YNNKEL (reference sequence). The CDR3 region has the DNA TGTGCCAGCAGCCTTCGGGCAGGCCCCCTTTCGCCCCAGCATTTT. Protein sequence: CASSLRAGPLSPQHF.

This clonotype appeared a few times. V and J are TRBV5-1 and TRBJ2-2; the D gene is possibly TRBD2 (5 bases). This CDR3 is built from 14 residues. With 2 bases removed from V and 6 bases from J, the gap between germline ends came to 11 bases. CDR1 and CDR2 (germline): SGHRS, YFSETQ. CDR3 region: CASSLDREAGELFF. The CDR3 DNA sequence: TGCGCCAGCAGCTTAGATCGGGAAGCCGGGGAGCTGTTTTTT.

The table lists this clonotype with a few counts. The rearrangement uses TRBV7-9 and TRBJ2-4; no clear D gene. The V end lost 7 bases, the J end lost 1 base, and 17 bases lay between the germline ends. Germline CDR1 and CDR2: SEHNR and FQNEAQ (reference sequence). The CDR3 loop spans 16 amino acids. The CDR3 loop is CASTRWGIGAKNIQYF. The CDR3 DNA sequence: TGTGCCAGCACCCGTTGGGGTATTGGGGCCAAAAACATTCAGTACTTC.